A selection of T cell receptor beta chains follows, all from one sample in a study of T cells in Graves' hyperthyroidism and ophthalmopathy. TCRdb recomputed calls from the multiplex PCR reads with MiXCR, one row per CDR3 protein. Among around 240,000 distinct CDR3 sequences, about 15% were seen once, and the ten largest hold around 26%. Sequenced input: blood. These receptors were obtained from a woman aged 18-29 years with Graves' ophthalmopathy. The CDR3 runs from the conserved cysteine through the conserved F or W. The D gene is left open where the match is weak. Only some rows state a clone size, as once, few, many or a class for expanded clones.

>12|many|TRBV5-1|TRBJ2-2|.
CASSFGSGELFF
TGCGCCAGCAGCTTTGGATCCGGGGAGCTGTTTTTT
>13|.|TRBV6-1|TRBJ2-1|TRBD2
CASREGPYNEQFF
TGTGCCAGCCGGGAGGGCCCCTACAATGAGCAGTTCTTC
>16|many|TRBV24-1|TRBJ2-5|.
CATSPQGREIQETQYF
TGTGCCACCAGTCCCCAAGGAAGAGAGATACAAGAGACCCAGTACTTC
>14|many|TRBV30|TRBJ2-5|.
CAWMSLRKSETQYF
TGTGCCTGGATGTCCCTACGAAAGTCGGAGACCCAGTACTTC
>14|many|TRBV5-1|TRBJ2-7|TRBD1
CASSSGTGFYEQYF
TGCGCCAGCAGCTCGGGGACAGGGTTTTACGAGCAGTACTTC
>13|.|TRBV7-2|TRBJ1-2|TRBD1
CASSRGTGRGYTF
TGTGCCAGCAGCAGAGGGACAGGGAGAGGCTACACCTTC
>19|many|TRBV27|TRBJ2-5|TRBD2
CASSPLGLAGGPNRETQYF
TGTGCCAGCAGCCCACTCGGACTAGCGGGAGGGCCGAATCGAGAGACCCAGTACTTC
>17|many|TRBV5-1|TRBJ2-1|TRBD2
CASQSGRGVEGHNEQFF
TGCGCCAGCCAGTCGGGGCGGGGGGTGGAAGGCCACAATGAGCAGTTCTTC
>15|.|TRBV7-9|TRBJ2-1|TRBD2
CASRTGTSETNEQFF
TGTGCCAGCAGGACCGGGACTAGCGAGACGAATGAGCAGTTCTTC
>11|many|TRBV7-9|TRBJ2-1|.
CAAGSYNEQFF
TGTGCGGCAGGGTCCTACAATGAGCAGTTCTTC
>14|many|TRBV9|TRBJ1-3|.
CASSYGVSGNTIYF
TGTGCCAGCAGCTACGGAGTCTCTGGAAACACCATATATTTT
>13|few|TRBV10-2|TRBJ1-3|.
CAIQDSAGNTIYF
TGCGCCATCCAGGACAGTGCGGGAAACACCATATATTTT
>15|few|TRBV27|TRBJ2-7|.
CASSFQAGPLYEQYF
TGTGCCAGCAGTTTCCAAGCGGGTCCCCTCTACGAGCAGTACTTC
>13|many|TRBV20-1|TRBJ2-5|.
CSASRTVQETQYF
TGCAGTGCCTCTCGGACAGTCCAAGAGACCCAGTACTTC
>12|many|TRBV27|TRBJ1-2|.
CASSLGGGGYTF
TGTGCCAGCAGTTTAGGGGGGGGTGGCTACACCTTC
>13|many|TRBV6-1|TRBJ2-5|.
CASSLAAGETQYF
TGTGCCAGCAGTTTAGCAGCTGGGGAGACCCAGTACTTC
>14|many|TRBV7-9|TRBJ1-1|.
CASSLRALNTEAFF
TGTGCCAGCAGCTTGCGGGCCTTGAACACTGAAGCTTTCTTT
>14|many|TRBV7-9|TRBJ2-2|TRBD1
CASSRQGDTGELFF
TGTGCCAGCAGCCGACAGGGCGACACCGGGGAGCTGTTTTTT
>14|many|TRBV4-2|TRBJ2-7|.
CASSQEVLGYEQYF
TGTGCCAGCAGCCAAGAAGTCTTGGGTTACGAGCAGTACTTC
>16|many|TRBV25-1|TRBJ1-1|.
CASSDPRKGGGTEAFF
TGTGCCAGCAGTGATCCGCGAAAAGGGGGGGGCACTGAAGCTTTCTTT
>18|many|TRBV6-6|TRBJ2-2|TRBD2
CASSYSSFPSGKSGELFF
TGTGCCAGCAGTTACTCTTCATTCCCTAGCGGGAAATCCGGGGAGCTGTTTTTT
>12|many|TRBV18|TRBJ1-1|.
CASSPRDTEAFF
TGTGCCAGCTCACCAAGGGACACTGAAGCTTTCTTT
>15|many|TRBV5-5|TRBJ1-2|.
CASSFSTGLNYGYTF
TGTGCCAGCAGCTTCTCTACGGGTCTTAACTATGGCTACACCTTC
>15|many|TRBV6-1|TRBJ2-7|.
CASSDQGFQTYEQYF
TGTGCCAGCAGCGACCAGGGATTCCAAACCTACGAGCAGTACTTC
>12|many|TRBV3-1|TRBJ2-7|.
CASSRGPAEQYF
TGTGCCAGCAGTCGAGGACCAGCCGAGCAGTACTTC
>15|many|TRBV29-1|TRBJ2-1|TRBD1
CSVEAGQATYNEQFF
TGCAGCGTTGAAGCTGGACAGGCCACCTACAATGAGCAGTTCTTC
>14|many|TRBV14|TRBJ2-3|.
CASSQQARTDTQYF
TGTGCCAGCAGCCAGCAAGCTCGCACAGATACGCAGTATTTT
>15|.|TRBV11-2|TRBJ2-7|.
CASSGSGSPLHEQYF
TGTGCCAGCAGCGGCAGCGGCAGTCCGTTACACGAGCAGTACTTC
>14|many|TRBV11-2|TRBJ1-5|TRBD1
CASSRDSSNQPQHF
TGTGCCAGCAGCCGGGACAGCAGCAATCAGCCCCAGCATTTT